These 24 T cell receptor beta chains share one sample of origin, sequenced in a study of T cells in Graves' hyperthyroidism and ophthalmopathy (dated by TCRdb to the late 2010s). The library relied on multiplex PCR. For sequencing, an Illumina HiSeq 2000 was employed. Amplification of TCR beta CDR3 regions was carried out from RNA transcripts. A first-round RT-PCR of the TCR CDR3 used the HTBI primer set with the Qiagen OneStep RT-PCR kit. In-frame beta chains were kept once TCRdb had trimmed the public reads at Q25 with fastp and called clones with MiXCR. Records with the same CDR3 protein are collapsed into one entry carrying the most frequent genes and DNA. For this sample there are 300,000 to 400,000 distinct CDR3 sequences; around 13% appear just once. Around a fifth of the sample lies in the top ten. The specimen was blood. These receptors were taken from a woman in her thirties with Graves' ophthalmopathy.

This clonotype was found many times. The rearrangement links TRBV7-9 to TRBJ2-5; TRBD1 agrees at 8 bases. The germline CDR1 and CDR2 sequences are SEHNR and FQNEAQ (reference sequence). The CDR3 length is 15 residues. V was clipped by 5 bases and J by 2 bases; unmatched bases: 7. CDR3 in DNA: TGTGCCAGCAGCCCGCGACAGGGGATACAAGAGACCCAGTACTTC. This gives the protein CASSPRQGIQETQYF.

This clonotype occurred many times. This chain joins TRBV28 and TRBJ1-2; the D is unclear. Germline V CDR1 and CDR2: MDHEN, SYDVKM. The CDR3 is 14 residues long. V was trimmed by 2 bases and J by 1 base, leaving 8 bases between them. The CDR3 loop is CASSLLGNNYGYTF. In DNA form, the CDR3 reads TGTGCCAGCAGTTTACTGGGAAATAACTATGGCTACACCTTC.

This clonotype was counted only a few times. A much larger clonotype is one base distant, so this may be a read error. V gene TRBV20-1 combines with J gene TRBJ2-7; D uncertain. The CDR3 extends over 14 amino acids. Between the trimmed V and J ends, which lost 5 bases and 0 bases, there was a span of 14 bases. The germline V gene has CDR1 DFQATT and CDR2 SNEGSKA (reference sequence). CDR3 DNA: TGCAGTGCTTTAAAACGGGCAAGCTCCTACGAGCAGTACTTC. As protein: CSALKRASSYEQYF.

The V call is TRBV4-1, the J call TRBJ2-7; tentatively, D is TRBD1 or TRBD2 (5 bases each). V lost 0 bases to trimming and J lost 1 base, with 10 bases between them. CDR1 MGHRA and CDR2 YSYEKL come from the germline V gene. This CDR3 contains 15 residues. The CDR3 loop is CASSQEGRWSYEQYF. As DNA, the CDR3 is TGCGCCAGCAGCCAAGAGGGACGGTGGTCCTACGAGCAGTACTTC.

This clonotype was seen repeatedly, ten times or more. This chain connects TRBV2 to TRBJ2-7; a weak D match, TRBD1 (5 bases). The germline V and J ends were trimmed by 3 bases and 2 bases, with 11 bases remaining between them. This CDR3 is 14 amino acids long. CDR1 is SNHLY and CDR2 is FYNNEI in the germline V gene. The CDR3 spells CASSETASTYEQYF. DNA for the CDR3: TGTGCCAGCAGTGAGACAGCAAGCACCTACGAGCAGTACTTC.

This clonotype was seen more than once but under ten times. The V call is TRBV29-1, the J call TRBJ2-3, with a tentative D call TRBD2 (5 bases). The ends were cut back, 6 bases at V and 6 bases at J, with 16 bases in the middle. This CDR3 has 13 residues. In germline, CDR1 is SQVTM, CDR2 ANQGSEA. The DNA for the CDR3 is TGCAGCGTGGGAAAGGGAGCGCCCGATACGCAGTATTTT. This translates into CSVGKGAPDTQYF.

The rearrangement joins TRBV29-1 to TRBJ2-7, with D tentatively TRBD2 (5 bases). The germline gives CDR1 SQVTM, CDR2 ANQGSEA. The CDR3 consists of 14 residues. CDR3 amino acids: CNVKIPGTGDEQYF. The CDR3 DNA reads TGCAACGTCAAAATACCGGGAACCGGGGACGAGCAGTACTTC.

This clonotype has a count of ten or more. The genes are TRBV2 and TRBJ2-1; 9 bases match TRBD1. This CDR3 comprises 16 residues. Germline CDR1 is SNHLY and CDR2 is FYNNEI. Trimming at V came to 8 bases and at J to 4 bases, leaving 12 bases not matched to a gene. In DNA form, the CDR3 reads TGTGCCAGCTGGGACAGGGTGGGGAACATATACAATGAGCAGTTCTTC. It is translated as CASWDRVGNIYNEQFF.

This clonotype was seen at least ten times. The junction departs from the called germline gene at one end, perhaps through a read error. V is TRBV7-7 and J is TRBJ2-7; TRBD2 matches at 8 bases. Germline CDR1 reads SSHAT; CDR2 reads FNYEAQ (reference sequence). This CDR3 spans 15 amino acids. CDR3 residues: CASSSNPGLGGEQYF. CDR3 nucleotide sequence: TGTGCTAGCAGCTCGAATCCGGGACTAGGAGGCGAGCAGTACTTC.

The V call is TRBV19, the J call TRBJ2-5, with D unresolved. Germline V gene lookup returns CDR1 LNHDA and CDR2 SQIVND (reference sequence). The CDR3 covers 14 residues. The germline V and J ends were trimmed by 1 base and 5 bases, with 11 bases remaining between them. The CDR3 DNA is TGTGCCAGTAGTATAGGCGGTCGGCTGGAGACCCAGTACTTC. This sequence encodes CASSIGGRLETQYF.

The chain employs TRBV29-1 and TRBJ2-3; no definite D call. CDR1 is SQVTM and CDR2 is ANQGSEA in the germline V gene. Trimming pared 5 bases from V and 1 base from J, leaving 7 bases between. The CDR3 totals 12 residues. The CDR3 nucleotides are TGCAGCGTTCTGTTGCGCACAGATACGCAGTATTTT. This codes for CSVLLRTDTQYF.

This clonotype was seen repeatedly, ten times or more. The chain combines TRBV18 with TRBJ1-3; TRBD1 matches at 9 bases. Germline values: CDR1 KGHSH, CDR2 LQKENI. The CDR3 spans 16 residues. J gave up 1 base and V 5 bases, and 6 bases lay outside the gene matches. This CDR3 is CASSAIQGASGNTIYF. The CDR3 nucleotides read TGTGCCAGCTCAGCCATACAGGGGGCTTCTGGAAACACCATATATTTT.

This clonotype was recorded many times. The chain recombines TRBV18 with TRBJ2-7; 7 bases match TRBD1. Looked up from germline, CDR1 is KGHSH and CDR2 is LQKENI. V shed 4 bases and J 2 bases; nucleotides not matched to a gene: 11. There are 16 residues in the CDR3. The CDR3 sequence is CASSQGQPSGPYEQYF. The CDR3 region has the DNA TGTGCCAGCTCACAGGGACAGCCCTCAGGGCCCTACGAGCAGTACTTC.

Ten or more counts support this clonotype. The chain carries TRBV12-3 or TRBV12-4 and TRBJ1-2; D unresolved. The CDR3 covers 13 residues. V dropped 7 bases and J dropped 0 bases, with 9 bases sitting between them. CDR3 sequence (DNA): TGTGCCAGCAAGGGTTATCCTAACTATGGCTACACCTTC. Residues: CASKGYPNYGYTF.

This clonotype was detected once. The rearrangement joins TRBV7-2 to TRBJ2-7; TRBD1 matches at 10 bases. Germline CDR1 and CDR2: SGHTA and FQGNSA. V shed 5 bases, J shed 6 bases, and the junction held 7 bases outside the gene matches. The length of the CDR3 is 14 residues. The CDR3 DNA reads as TGTGCCAGCAGCGCCCGGGACAGGGGATTCGAGCAGTACTTC. This codes for CASSARDRGFEQYF.

This clonotype has only a few counts. This chain joins TRBV6-1 and TRBJ2-1; D assignment may be TRBD1 or TRBD2 (6 bases each). CDR1 is MNHNS, CDR2 SASEGT, per germline. The CDR3 is 15 amino acids. V gave up 7 bases and J gave up 4 bases, with 17 bases separating them. The CDR3 region is CASTRERGPYNEQFF. In nucleotides, the CDR3 is TGTGCCAGCACCAGAGAACGGGGGCCGTACAATGAGCAGTTCTTC.

This clonotype was picked up many times. J is TRBJ2-1 and V is TRBV11-2; D is perhaps TRBD2 (7 bases). Germline assignment: CDR1 SGHAT and CDR2 FQNNGV. CDR3 length equals 14 residues. Trimming shortened V by 1 base and J by 8 bases, and 12 bases separated the two germline ends. The CDR3 protein is CASSLGGGLYEQFF. The DNA of the CDR3 is TGTGCCAGCAGCTTAGGGGGGGGGCTTTATGAGCAGTTCTTC.

This clonotype was recorded many times. This chain uses TRBV7-2 with TRBJ1-1; 11 bases fit TRBD1. CDR3 size: 15 residues. CDR1 and CDR2 (germline): SGHTA, FQGNSA. Losses at the gene ends were 3 bases for V and 8 bases for J; bases not matched to a gene: 8. The CDR3 loop reads CASSFRTGGPVEAFF. Written as DNA, the CDR3 is TGTGCCAGCAGCTTTCGGACAGGGGGCCCTGTCGAAGCTTTCTTT.

The V and J genes are TRBV3-1 and TRBJ2-1; a weak D match, TRBD1 (5 bases). The CDR3 spans 15 residues. The V gene's germline CDR1 is LGHDT and CDR2 YNNKEL (reference sequence). V shed 5 bases and J shed 9 bases, with 20 bases lying between them. The CDR3 here is CASSSSGSYGLEQFF. CDR3 in DNA: TGTGCCAGCAGCTCCTCAGGGTCGTATGGTCTTGAGCAGTTCTTC.

The DNA of the CDR3 is TGCAGTGCTACGGGGGGGCCGGGATCTGAGCAGTTCTTC. This gives the protein CSATGGPGSEQFF. The V and J genes are TRBV20-1 and TRBJ2-1, with 8 positions matching TRBD2. J gave up 9 bases and V 4 bases, and 8 bases lay outside the gene matches. There are 13 residues in the CDR3. Germline lookup yields CDR1 DFQATT and CDR2 SNEGSKA (reference sequence).

This clonotype was seen repeatedly, ten times or more. The chain carries TRBV5-5 and TRBJ2-3; 10 nucleotides agree with TRBD1. The V and J ends lost 4 bases and 3 bases, in that order; junction bases with no gene match: 8. CDR1 is SGHKS, CDR2 YYEKEE, per germline (reference sequence). The CDR3 contains 16 residues. The DNA of the CDR3 is TGTGCCAGCAGCGCATTTCGGGGACAGGGGACAGATACGCAGTATTTT. Protein: CASSAFRGQGTDTQYF.

Turning to this clonotype: A much larger clone differs from this one at a single base, so this may be a read error. The genes are TRBV12-3 or TRBV12-4 and TRBJ2-7; D tentatively fits TRBD1 or TRBD2 (7 bases each). This CDR3 has 15 residues. V gave up 3 bases and J gave up 3 bases, with 15 bases separating them. The CDR3 region has the DNA TGTGCCAGCAGTTTTCGGGGCAGGGGGGGCTACGAGCAGTACTTC. This translates into CASSFRGRGGYEQYF.

This clonotype was seen many times. This chain connects TRBV29-1 to TRBJ2-1, with 11 nucleotides matching TRBD2. The CDR3 extends over 15 amino acids. Trimming at V came to 6 bases and at J to 2 bases, leaving 6 bases not matched to a gene. Germline CDR1 and CDR2: SQVTM and ANQGSEA. CDR3 DNA: TGCAGCGTCGACGAGACTAGCGGGGCCTACAATGAGCAGTTCTTC. Translated: CSVDETSGAYNEQFF.

V usage is TRBV19 and J usage is TRBJ2-3, with 13 bases matching TRBD2. V lost 5 bases to trimming and J lost 9 bases; unmatched junction nucleotides: 2. From germline, CDR1 is LNHDA and CDR2 SQIVND (reference sequence). The CDR3 is 13 amino acids. The DNA of the CDR3 is TGTGCCAGTAGTTTGGGACTAGCGGGGACGCAGTATTTT. Its translation is CASSLGLAGTQYF.